Presented here are 5 T cell receptor beta chains from one specimen sequenced in a study of blood T cell repertoires in COVID-19. The table came from immunoSEQ multiplex PCR; TCRdb's copy has only in-frame clones and leaves some out. The table records some 140,000 clones, approximately 87% of them present only once. The sample was peripheral blood. The receptor source for this set is a man in his 70s with active COVID-19.

In its sample, this clone was seen once. The rearrangement links TRBV24-1 to TRBJ1-5; 7 bases agree with TRBD1. The CDR3 loop spans 14 amino acids. Germline CDR1 is KGHDR and CDR2 is SFDVKD. The trim removed 7 bases at V and 3 bases at J, leaving 5 bases unmatched. The CDR3 region has the DNA TGTGCCACCAGCTCACAGGGGAACAATCAGCCCCAGCATTTT. Translating it yields CATSSQGNNQPQHF.

In this sample, this clone turned up a few times. Written as DNA, the CDR3 is TGCGCCAGCAGCCAAGATGTACAGCGGGAGAGAGAGCAGTACTTC. This gives the protein CASSQDVQREREQYF. The chain is built from TRBV4-1 and TRBJ2-7; the match to TRBD2 covers 8 bases. Germline V lookup: CDR1 MGHRA, CDR2 YSYEKL. The V gene end was trimmed by 0 bases and the J gene end by 7 bases; junction bases not matched to a gene: 8. CDR3 size: 15 residues.

This chain links TRBV2 with TRBJ2-1; the D gene is possibly TRBD2 (7 bases). The CDR3 runs to 15 residues. The germline V gene has CDR1 SNHLY and CDR2 FYNNEI. V gave up 8 bases and J gave up 2 bases, with 16 bases separating them. The CDR3 DNA follows: TGTGCCAGCGGACGAAAGCGGGACACCTACAATGAGCAGTTCTTC. Its protein is CASGRKRDTYNEQFF.

The chain joins TRBV6-5 to TRBJ2-7, with TRBD2 matching 13 bases. The ends lost 0 bases at V and 6 bases at J; junction bases unmatched: 5. The CDR3 totals 16 residues. Per germline, CDR1 MNHEY and CDR2 SVGAGI. CDR3 amino acids: CASSYSWGLAGIEQYF. The CDR3, as DNA: TGTGCCAGCAGTTACTCGTGGGGACTAGCGGGAATCGAGCAGTACTTC.

The rearrangement joins TRBV5-8 to TRBJ2-1, with TRBD2 identical over 15 bases. The CDR3 is 13 residues long. The trim removed 5 bases at V and 14 bases at J, leaving 5 bases unmatched. Germline V gives CDR1 SGHTS, CDR2 YDEGEE. The CDR3 DNA is TGTGCCAGCAGACCCCGGACTAGCGGGAGGGAGTTCTTC. It yields the protein CASRPRTSGREFF.